A single sample gave rise to the 9 T cell receptor beta chains below, sequenced in a study of T cell responses to AZD1222 COVID-19 vaccine. Assay: immunoSEQ multiplex PCR; the TCRdb copy retains only in-frame clones and omits some. This table holds fewer than 90,000 clones, 86% found once. The sample consisted of peripheral blood, taken 28 days after the second AZD1222 dose. The receptors were gathered from an adult who received the AZD1222 COVID-19 vaccine.

The chain links TRBV19 to TRBJ2-7; 8 nucleotides match TRBD2. The CDR3 runs 17 residues. The V gene end was trimmed by 0 bases and the J gene end by 6 bases; junction bases not matched to a gene: 13. CDR1 LNHDA and CDR2 SQIVND come from the germline V gene (reference sequence). The CDR3 DNA sequence: TGTGCCAGTAGTATAGAGGGGTACAGCAGCGGGAGCCTCGAGCAGTACTTC. Amino acid sequence: CASSIEGYSSGSLEQYF.

J is TRBJ1-4 and V is TRBV2; no clear D. The germline gives CDR1 SNHLY, CDR2 FYNNEI. V lost 7 bases to trimming and J lost 8 bases, with 23 bases between them. The CDR3 consists of 16 residues. CDR3 in DNA: TGTGCCAGCACCCTACTTAACCCGGGTTCAGCGGAAAAACTGTTTTTT. It yields the protein CASTLLNPGSAEKLFF.

V gene TRBV29-1 combines with J gene TRBJ1-1; D call uncertain. The V gene lost 1 base and the J gene lost 6 bases, with 12 bases spanning the gap. The CDR3 contains 13 residues. CDR1 and CDR2 (germline): SQVTM, ANQGSEA. For the CDR3, the DNA is TGCAGCGTTGAAGGGGCCCTGGACCCTGAAGCTTTCTTT. It codes for CSVEGALDPEAFF.

The CDR3 DNA follows: TGTGCCAGCGCAATGGGGATGAACACTGAAGCTTTCTTT. It codes for CASAMGMNTEAFF. J is TRBJ1-1 and V is TRBV9; D remains ambiguous. V was cut by 7 bases and J by 0 bases, with 10 bases left in between. The V gene's germline CDR1 is SGDLS and CDR2 YYNGEE. CDR3 length equals 13 residues.

V and J are TRBV19 and TRBJ2-2, with 10 bases fitting TRBD2. Germline V gene sequence: CDR1 LNHDA, CDR2 SQIVND (reference sequence). The V and J ends lost 5 bases and 7 bases, in that order; junction bases with no gene match: 7. The CDR3 is 15 amino acids. The CDR3 here is CASSHLAGAGGELFF. The CDR3 DNA follows: TGTGCCAGTAGTCATCTAGCGGGGGCCGGCGGGGAGCTGTTTTTT.

The chain has TRBV3-1 (or the pseudogene TRBV3-2) and TRBJ2-7, with a weak D call TRBD1 (6 bases). This CDR3 comprises 14 residues. Germline assignment: CDR1 LGHDT and CDR2 YNNKEL (reference sequence). V lost 3 bases and J 2 bases, leaving 11 bases between the germline ends. CDR3 sequence reads: CASSQGAGTYEQYF. The DNA for the CDR3 is TGTGCCAGCAGCCAGGGGGCAGGGACCTACGAGCAGTACTTC.

The chain combines TRBV7-9 with TRBJ1-5; D remains unclear. Germline lookup yields CDR1 SEHNR and CDR2 FQNEAQ (reference sequence). The CDR3 length is 14 residues. The V end was cut by 5 bases, the J end by 1 base, with 9 bases between. The CDR3 reads CASSPGPSNQPQHF. The CDR3 region has the DNA TGTGCCAGCAGCCCCGGTCCCAGCAATCAGCCCCAGCATTTT.

The CDR3 reads CASSLPSLQETQYF. DNA of the CDR3: TGTGCCAGCAGCTTACCGTCCCTCCAAGAGACCCAGTACTTC. This rearrangement joins TRBV5-6 to TRBJ2-5; D call uncertain. CDR3 length: 14 residues. V gave up 2 bases and J gave up 1 base, with 9 bases separating them. From germline, CDR1 is SGHDT and CDR2 YYEEEE.

The rearrangement uses TRBV7-2 and TRBJ1-2; TRBD1 aligns across 8 bases. V gave up 2 bases and J gave up 8 bases; unmatched junction bases: 7. Germline lookup yields CDR1 SGHTA and CDR2 FQGNSA. The CDR3 consists of 14 residues. The CDR3 sequence: CASSLTSQGAGYTF. Here the CDR3 DNA reads TGTGCCAGCAGCTTAACGTCCCAGGGGGCCGGCTACACCTTC. The variable domain in full, with the rest retrieved from reference TRBV7-2 and TRBJ1-2, is GAGVSQSPSNKVTEKGKDVELRCDPISGHTALYWYRQSLGQGLEFLIYFQGNSAPDKSGLPSDRFSAERTGGSVSTLTIQRTQQEDSAVYLCASSLTSQGAGYTFGSGTRLTVV.